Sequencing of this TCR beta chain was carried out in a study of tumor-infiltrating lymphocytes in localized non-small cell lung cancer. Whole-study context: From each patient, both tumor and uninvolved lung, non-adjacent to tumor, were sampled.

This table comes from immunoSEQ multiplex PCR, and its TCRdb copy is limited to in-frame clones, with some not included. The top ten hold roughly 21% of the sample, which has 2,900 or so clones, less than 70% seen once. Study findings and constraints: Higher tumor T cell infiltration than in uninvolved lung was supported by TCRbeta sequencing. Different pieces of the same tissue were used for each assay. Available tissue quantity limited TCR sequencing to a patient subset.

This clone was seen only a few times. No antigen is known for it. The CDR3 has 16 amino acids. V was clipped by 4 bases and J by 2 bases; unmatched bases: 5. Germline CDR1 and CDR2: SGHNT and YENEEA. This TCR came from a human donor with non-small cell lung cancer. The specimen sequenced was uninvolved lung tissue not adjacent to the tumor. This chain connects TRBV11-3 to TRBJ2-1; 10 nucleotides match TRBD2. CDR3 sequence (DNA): TGTGCCAGCAGCTCGAGCGGGAGGGGGACCTACAATGAGCAGTTCTTC. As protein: CASSSSGRGTYNEQFF.